Below, one TCR beta chain is given with its context. As yet, its antigen is unknown. The length of the CDR3 is 15 residues. V lost 4 bases to trimming and J lost 4 bases; unmatched junction nucleotides: 8. Germline lookup yields CDR1 SGHRS and CDR2 YFSETQ. This entry comes from a study of cytomegalovirus exposure and HLA in healthy donors. A multiplex PCR was run with 60 Vbeta primers and 13 Jbeta primers. Sequenced by immunoSEQ multiplex PCR; TCRdb stores in-frame clones only, minus some. Found here are 65,000 to 95,000 clones, more than 70% of them singletons; the top ten hold approximately 2.7%. Study-level findings and limits: In all likelihood, a cluster of highly shared sequence variants was a sequencing artifact.

The chain joins TRBV5-1 to TRBJ2-3, with TRBD1 matching over 8 bases. The source is a male donor in good health and CMV-seropositive. The specimen was PBMCs. The CDR3 loop is CASSPGGDWADTQYF. The DNA for the CDR3 is TGCGCCAGCAGCCCAGGGGGCGATTGGGCAGATACGCAGTATTTT.